Listed here are 21 T cell receptor beta chains from one sample, sequenced in a study of OX40 agonist ivuxolimab in advanced cancers. TCRdb's table, derived via immunoSEQ multiplex PCR, lists solely in-frame clones and lacks some. The table includes some 73,000 clones, just under 90% detected once. This specimen was CD4+ or CD8+ T cells sorted from blood, taken in a trial of the OX40 agonist ivuxolimab. These receptors originate from an adult with an advanced solid tumor such as melanoma, head and neck, liver or kidney cancer.

The chain links TRBV5-4 to TRBJ2-2; D is ambiguous. This CDR3 region has 13 residues. Trimming left V 0 bases short and J 6 bases short, with 6 bases between. Germline V lookup: CDR1 SGHNT, CDR2 YYREEE (reference sequence). CDR3 sequence: CASSLDSPGELFF. For the CDR3, the DNA is TGTGCCAGCAGCTTGGATAGCCCCGGGGAGCTGTTTTTT.

J is TRBJ1-4 and V is TRBV7-6, with D unclear. The CDR3 is 14 amino acids. The germline V and J ends were trimmed by 1 base and 4 bases, with 7 bases remaining between them. In germline, CDR1 is SGHVS, CDR2 FNYEAQ. The DNA for the CDR3 is TGTGCCAGCAGCTTAGAGTCAGATAATGAAAAACTGTTTTTT. Translating it yields CASSLESDNEKLFF.

This chain joins TRBV27 and TRBJ2-3, with a tentative D call TRBD1 (5 bases). The V end was cut by 2 bases, the J end by 0 bases, with 9 bases between. Germline values: CDR1 MNHEY, CDR2 SMNVEV (reference sequence). This CDR3 is 15 amino acids long. CDR3 bases: TGTGCCAGCAGTTTAGGGGCCTCTAGCACAGATACGCAGTATTTT. This sequence encodes CASSLGASSTDTQYF.

This chain links TRBV27 with TRBJ2-1, with D unclear. The germline V gene encodes CDR1 MNHEY and CDR2 SMNVEV (reference sequence). This CDR3 comprises 15 residues. V was pared by 4 bases and J by 5 bases, with 15 bases between. CDR3: CASSYLIGGDNEQFF. As DNA, the CDR3 is TGTGCCAGCAGTTACCTCATAGGCGGAGACAATGAGCAGTTCTTC.

This rearrangement joins TRBV10-1 to TRBJ1-2; D possibly corresponds to TRBD1 (5 bases). Germline-derived CDR1 and CDR2 are WNHNN and SYGVQD (reference sequence). V was shortened by 8 bases and J by 4 bases, with 14 bases between the two germline ends. The length of the CDR3 is 13 residues. CDR3 bases: TGCGCCAGCTCAGCGGGGCAGGGCTATGGCTACACCTTC. This encodes CASSAGQGYGYTF.

J is TRBJ2-2 and V is TRBV28, with 7 bases that match TRBD2. The CDR3 extends over 13 amino acids. V shed 8 bases and J 5 bases; nucleotides not matched to a gene: 5. Germline-derived CDR1 and CDR2 are MDHEN and SYDVKM. The CDR3 nucleotides are TGTGCCAGCGCGGTCGGGGGGACCGGGGAGCTGTTTTTT. Translation: CASAVGGTGELFF.

The chain couples TRBV18 to TRBJ1-1; TRBD1 is a possible D gene (5 bases). The V and J ends lost 3 bases and 5 bases respectively, with 13 bases between them. Germline V CDR1 and CDR2: KGHSH, LQKENI. CDR3 length: 14 residues. CDR3 bases: TGTGCCAGCTCACCGACAGCCCAGAAAACTGAAGCTTTCTTT. It encodes CASSPTAQKTEAFF.

The gene calls are TRBV30 and TRBJ2-7; 8 bases match TRBD1. CDR1 and CDR2 from the germline V gene are GTSNPN and SVGIG (reference sequence). Germline trimming cut 5 bases from V and 3 bases from J; bases unmatched to any gene: 3. The CDR3 has 12 residues. The CDR3 loop is CAWGDRGYEQYF. The CDR3, as DNA: TGTGCCTGGGGTGACAGGGGCTACGAGCAGTACTTC.

The chain carries TRBV4-1 and TRBJ2-1, with 11 bases aligning to TRBD2. The CDR3 loop spans 16 amino acids. Germline-derived CDR1 and CDR2 are MGHRA and YSYEKL. J lost 0 bases, V lost 6 bases, and 4 bases had no gene match. In DNA form, the CDR3 reads TGCGCCAGCAGATTAGCGGGAGGGCCCTCCTACAATGAGCAGTTCTTC. Translated, it gives CASRLAGGPSYNEQFF.

The rearrangement joins TRBV5-4 to TRBJ2-7; tentatively, D is TRBD1 (6 bases). The CDR3 consists of 12 residues. V was pared by 4 bases and J by 3 bases, with 8 bases between. In germline, CDR1 is SGHNT, CDR2 YYREEE (reference sequence). DNA for the CDR3: TGTGCCAGCAGCCCGGACAGCTACGAGCAGTACTTC. Amino acid sequence: CASSPDSYEQYF.

This chain joins TRBV27 and TRBJ2-1, with 7 bases identical to TRBD2. Trimming cost V 8 bases and J 5 bases; bases outside gene matches: 6. Germline V CDR1 and CDR2: MNHEY, SMNVEV (reference sequence). CDR3 length equals 13 residues. This CDR3 is CASGGRGHNEQFF. The CDR3 DNA follows: TGTGCCAGCGGCGGGAGAGGGCACAATGAGCAGTTCTTC.

V usage is TRBV9 and J usage is TRBJ2-1, with D perhaps matching TRBD2 (6 bases). The CDR3 length is 17 residues. Germline-derived CDR1 and CDR2 are SGDLS and YYNGEE. V was shortened by 3 bases and J by 0 bases, with 16 bases between the two germline ends. CDR3 bases: TGTGCCAGCAGCGCGAAACTCCTAGCGAGCTCCTACAATGAGCAGTTCTTC. Translation gives CASSAKLLASSYNEQFF.

The rearrangement joins TRBV9 to TRBJ2-7, with 9 bases aligning to TRBD1. The germline gives CDR1 SGDLS, CDR2 YYNGEE. J lost 3 bases, V lost 3 bases, and 7 bases had no gene match. The CDR3 spans 15 residues. The CDR3 is CASSAGTGPIYEQYF. In DNA, the CDR3 is TGTGCCAGCAGCGCAGGGACAGGGCCGATCTACGAGCAGTACTTC.

The chain joins TRBV2 to TRBJ2-5, with 8 bases aligning to TRBD2. Germline trimming cut 7 bases from V and 5 bases from J; bases unmatched to any gene: 18. Germline loops: CDR1 SNHLY, CDR2 FYNNEI. This CDR3 is 17 amino acids long. CDR3 DNA: TGTGCCAGCAAAACCCGATTAGCGGGACCGACGGGGGAGACCCAGTACTTC. Residues: CASKTRLAGPTGETQYF.

This clone was seen once. The rearrangement joins TRBV5-6 to TRBJ1-2; tentative D call: TRBD1 (5 bases). This CDR3 spans 11 amino acids. The V gene's germline CDR1 is SGHDT and CDR2 YYEEEE. With 4 bases removed from V and 9 bases from J, the gap between germline ends came to 10 bases. For the CDR3, the DNA is TGTGCCAGCAGCACGGGACTTAGCTACACCTTC. Its translation is CASSTGLSYTF.

The V call is TRBV27, the J call TRBJ2-5; either TRBD1 or TRBD2 may fit D (5 bases each). CDR3 length: 13 residues. In germline, CDR1 is MNHEY, CDR2 SMNVEV (reference sequence). V dropped 5 bases and J dropped 5 bases, with 12 bases sitting between them. Written as DNA, the CDR3 is TGTGCCAGCAGTCGAGGGGCAGGGGAGACCCAGTACTTC. It specifies CASSRGAGETQYF.

This rearrangement joins TRBV27 to TRBJ2-7; 11 nucleotides match TRBD2. Germline V gene data show CDR1 as MNHEY and CDR2 as SMNVEV (reference sequence). The V gene end was trimmed by 6 bases and the J gene end by 4 bases; junction bases not matched to a gene: 2. The CDR3 is made up of 13 amino acids. CDR3 coding DNA: TGTGCCAGCAGAGTAGCGGGGGGGTACGAGCAGTACTTC. This gives the protein CASRVAGGYEQYF.

This chain uses TRBV11-2 with TRBJ2-5; D might be TRBD1 (5 bases). The closer fit of TRBJ2-7 to the DNA end suggests the J call may be wrong. The CDR3 has 14 amino acids. Germline V CDR1 and CDR2: SGHAT, FQNNGV. CDR3 coding DNA: TGTGCCAGCAGCTTATCTTCCAGGGTAGGCGAGCAGTACTTC. Amino acid sequence: CASSLSSRVGEQYF.

This clone has just one count. This sequence joins TRBV9 and TRBJ2-7; TRBD1 agrees at 7 bases. The CDR3 covers 15 residues. Trimming took 0 bases from V and 1 from J; bases not matched to a gene: 4. CDR1 and CDR2 from the germline V gene are SGDLS and YYNGEE. The CDR3 reads CASSVGDSLSYEQYF. CDR3 bases: TGTGCCAGCAGCGTAGGGGACAGTCTTTCCTACGAGCAGTACTTC.

The CDR3 loop reads CASAPDGANQPQHF. In nucleotides, the CDR3 is TGTGCCAGTGCGCCTGACGGGGCCAATCAGCCCCAGCATTTT. This chain uses TRBV7-3 with TRBJ1-5; D may be TRBD1 (5 bases). V was trimmed by 9 bases and J by 3 bases, leaving 15 bases between them. The germline CDR1 and CDR2 sequences are SGHTA and FQGTGA. CDR3 size: 14 residues. Looking up the rest from reference TRBV7-3 and TRBJ1-5 gives the full variable domain: GAGVSQTPSNKVTEKGKYVELRCDPISGHTALYWYRQSLGQGPEFLIYFQGTGAADDSGLPNDRFFAVRPEGSVSTLKIQRTERGDSAVYLCASAPDGANQPQHFGDGTRLSIL.

The genes are TRBV7-6 and TRBJ2-5, with 8 positions matching TRBD2. This CDR3 comprises 15 residues. From germline, CDR1 is SGHVS and CDR2 FNYEAQ. V lost 1 base, J lost 1 base, and 2 bases stayed unmatched. In DNA form, the CDR3 reads TGTGCCAGCAGCTTAGATCGGGGGGGCCAAGAGACCCAGTACTTC. Its translation: CASSLDRGGQETQYF.